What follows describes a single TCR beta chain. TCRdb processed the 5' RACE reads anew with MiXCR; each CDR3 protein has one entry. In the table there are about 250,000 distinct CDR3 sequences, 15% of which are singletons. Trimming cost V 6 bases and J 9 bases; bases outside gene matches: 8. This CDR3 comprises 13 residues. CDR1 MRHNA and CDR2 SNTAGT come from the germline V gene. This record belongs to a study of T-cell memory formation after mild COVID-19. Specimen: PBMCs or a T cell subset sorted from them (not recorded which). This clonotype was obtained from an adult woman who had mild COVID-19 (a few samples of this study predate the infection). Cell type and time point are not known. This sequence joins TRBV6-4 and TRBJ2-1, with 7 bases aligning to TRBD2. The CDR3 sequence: CASSRGGNGEQFF. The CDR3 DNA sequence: TGTGCCAGCAGCCGGGGAGGGAATGGTGAGCAGTTCTTC.